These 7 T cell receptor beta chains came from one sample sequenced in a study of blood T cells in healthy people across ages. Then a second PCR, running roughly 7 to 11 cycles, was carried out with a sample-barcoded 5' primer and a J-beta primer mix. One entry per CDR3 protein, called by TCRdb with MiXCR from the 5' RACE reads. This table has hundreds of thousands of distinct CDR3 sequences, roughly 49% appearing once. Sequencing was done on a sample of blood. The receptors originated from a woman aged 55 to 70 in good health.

CDR3 sequence reads: CASTLRGDTQYF. As DNA, the CDR3 is TGTGCCAGCACCCTAAGGGGAGATACGCAGTATTTT. The chain has TRBV25-1 and TRBJ2-3; D is perhaps TRBD1 (5 bases). The CDR3 consists of 12 residues. The V and J ends lost 7 bases and 5 bases respectively, with 10 bases between them. Germline V lookup: CDR1 MGHDK, CDR2 SYGVNS.

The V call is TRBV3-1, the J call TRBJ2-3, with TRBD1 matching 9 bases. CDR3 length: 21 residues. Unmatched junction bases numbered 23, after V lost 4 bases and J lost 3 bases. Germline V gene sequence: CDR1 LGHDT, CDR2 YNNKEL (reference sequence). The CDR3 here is CASSPSRGQGIGLARTDTQYF. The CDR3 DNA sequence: TGTGCCAGCAGCCCCAGCAGAGGACAGGGGATTGGGCTAGCGCGGACAGATACGCAGTATTTT.

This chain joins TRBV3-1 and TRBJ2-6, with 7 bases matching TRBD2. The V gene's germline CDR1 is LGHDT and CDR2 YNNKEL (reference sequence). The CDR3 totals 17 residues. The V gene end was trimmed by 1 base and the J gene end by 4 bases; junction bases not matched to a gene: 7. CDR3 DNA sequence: TGTGCCAGCAGCCAAGCTCTCGGGGGGTCCGGGGCCAACGTCCTGACTTTC. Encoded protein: CASSQALGGSGANVLTF.

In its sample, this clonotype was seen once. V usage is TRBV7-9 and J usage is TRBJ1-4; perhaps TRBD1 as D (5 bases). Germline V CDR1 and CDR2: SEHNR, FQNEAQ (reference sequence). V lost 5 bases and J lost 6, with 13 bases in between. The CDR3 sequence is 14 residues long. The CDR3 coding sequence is TGTGCCAGCAGCGTACAGGAGCCTCATGAAAAACTGTTTTTT. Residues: CASSVQEPHEKLFF.

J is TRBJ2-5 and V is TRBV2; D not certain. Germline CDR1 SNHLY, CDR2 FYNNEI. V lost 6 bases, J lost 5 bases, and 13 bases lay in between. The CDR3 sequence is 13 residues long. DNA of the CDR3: TGTGCCAGCAGCAGACTGGGAATTGAGACCCAGTACTTC. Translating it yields CASSRLGIETQYF. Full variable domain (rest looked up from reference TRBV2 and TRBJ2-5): EPEVTQTPSHQVTQMGQEVILRCVPISNHLYFYWYRQILGQKVEFLVSFYNNEISEKSEIFDDQFSVERPDGSNFTLKIRSTKLEDSAMYFCASSRLGIETQYFGPGTRLLVL.

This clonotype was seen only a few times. The CDR3 sequence is CASSQEGGGAGYEQYF. CDR3 bases: TGCGCCAGCAGCCAAGAGGGCGGGGGCGCGGGATACGAGCAGTACTTC. The rearrangement links TRBV4-3 to TRBJ2-7; the D gene is possibly TRBD2 (7 bases). CDR1 is LGHNA and CDR2 is YSLEER in the germline V gene. Trimming left V 0 bases short and J 4 bases short, with 16 bases between. The CDR3 sequence is 16 residues long.

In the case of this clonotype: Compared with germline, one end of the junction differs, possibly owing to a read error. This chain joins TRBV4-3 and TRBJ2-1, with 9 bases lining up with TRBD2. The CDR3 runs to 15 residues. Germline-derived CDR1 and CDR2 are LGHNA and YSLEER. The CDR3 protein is CASSQELAGNKEQFF. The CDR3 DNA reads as TGCGCCAGCAGCCAAGAACTAGCGGGTAACAAGGAGCAGTTCTTC.